Presented here are 27 T cell receptor beta chains from one specimen sequenced in a study of blood T cells in healthy people across ages. Using a J-beta primer mix together with a sample-barcoded 5' primer, a second PCR was run for about 6 to 12 cycles. TCRdb fed the 5' RACE reads into MiXCR, producing one record per CDR3 protein. This sample has around 1,500,000 distinct CDR3 sequences, with 25% to 30% found just once. Sequenced input: blood. All receptors derive from a woman aged 25 to 39 in good health.

This clonotype was detected only once. The chain employs TRBV18 and TRBJ2-1, with TRBD1 matching over 8 bases. The last part of the DNA fits TRBJ2-7 better; the J call may be wrong. The CDR3 consists of 13 residues. Per the germline V gene, CDR1 is KGHSH and CDR2 is LQKENI. The CDR3 is CASSRQDRDEQYF. The CDR3 DNA is TGTGCCAGCTCTCGCCAGGACAGGGACGAGCAGTACTTC.

This chain joins TRBV5-1 and TRBJ2-7; TRBD1 agrees at 9 bases. The V and J ends lost 5 bases and 2 bases, in that order; junction bases with no gene match: 8. The CDR3 loop spans 15 amino acids. Germline values: CDR1 SGHRS, CDR2 YFSETQ. The CDR3 sequence is CASRSGTGRTYEQYF. The CDR3 nucleotides are TGCGCCAGCAGGAGTGGGACAGGGCGCACCTACGAGCAGTACTTC. The entire variable domain, with the rest obtained from reference TRBV5-1 and TRBJ2-7, is as follows: KAGVTQTPRYLIKTRGQQVTLSCSPISGHRSVSWYQQTPGQGLQFLFEYFSETQRNKGNFPGRFSGRQFSNSRSEMNVSTLELGDSALYLCASRSGTGRTYEQYFGPGTRLTVT.

This clonotype was recorded many times. The CDR3 spells CASSLGLGGGELFF. The CDR3 DNA is TGTGCCAGCAGCTTAGGTCTCGGCGGCGGGGAGCTGTTTTTT. The chain combines TRBV7-2 with TRBJ2-2; D gene uncertain. Trimming took off 1 base at V and 7 bases at J, with 10 bases between the two ends. The V gene's germline CDR1 is SGHTA and CDR2 FQGNSA. This CDR3 is built from 14 residues.

The chain joins TRBV20-1 to TRBJ2-1; weak D call: TRBD2 (6 bases). CDR1 and CDR2 from the germline V gene are DFQATT and SNEGSKA (reference sequence). V lost 2 bases, J lost 2 bases, and 10 bases lay in between. CDR3 length: 14 amino acids. In DNA form, the CDR3 reads TGCAGTGCTAGATTTAGCGGTACCTACAATGAGCAGTTCTTC. Its protein is CSARFSGTYNEQFF.

This clonotype was picked up a small number of times. This chain joins TRBV6-6 and TRBJ1-1; D possibly corresponds to TRBD1 (6 bases). Germline V gene lookup returns CDR1 MNHNY and CDR2 SVGAGI (reference sequence). The V and J ends lost 0 bases and 2 bases respectively, with 16 bases between them. The CDR3 runs to 17 residues. CDR3 residues: CASSYSSPGHLNTEAFF. CDR3 in DNA: TGTGCCAGCAGTTACTCATCGCCGGGACACCTAAACACTGAAGCTTTCTTT.

This clonotype was seen more than once but under ten times. The genes are TRBV29-1 and TRBJ1-3; D gene uncertain. The CDR3 has 12 residues. The germline V and J ends were trimmed by 4 bases and 0 bases, with 4 bases remaining between them. CDR1 and CDR2 (germline): SQVTM, ANQGSEA. In DNA form, the CDR3 reads TGCAGCGTTGCCCGCTCTGGAAACACCATATATTTT. Amino acid sequence: CSVARSGNTIYF.

This sequence joins TRBV18 and TRBJ1-2, with D uncertain. The CDR3 consists of 16 residues. Germline V lookup: CDR1 KGHSH, CDR2 LQKENI. V lost 4 bases to trimming and J lost 0 bases, with 15 bases between them. The CDR3 reads CASSLTTGTANYGYTF. The DNA for the CDR3 is TGTGCCAGCTCACTAACAACGGGAACAGCTAACTATGGCTACACCTTC.

The chain has TRBV18 and TRBJ1-2, with a possible D match to TRBD1 (5 bases). The V end was cut by 3 bases, the J end by 3 bases, with 14 bases between. The CDR3 is 15 residues long. Germline V gene sequence: CDR1 KGHSH, CDR2 LQKENI. The CDR3 spells CASSPGTSVDYGYTF. The CDR3 DNA is TGTGCCAGCTCACCCGGGACGTCAGTCGACTATGGCTACACCTTC.

As for this clonotype: The junction departs from the called germline gene at one end, perhaps through a read error. The chain has TRBV5-1 and TRBJ2-1; 7 nucleotides match TRBD1. The CDR3 length is 15 residues. Per the germline V gene, CDR1 is SGHRS and CDR2 is YFSETQ. The CDR3 protein is CVSSLYRGGGNEQFF. In DNA form, the CDR3 reads TGCGTCAGCAGCCTTTACAGGGGCGGCGGGAATGAGCAGTTCTTC.

This clonotype was seen a handful of times. The rearrangement uses TRBV7-9 and TRBJ2-5; 8 bases are a match to TRBD1. Germline V lookup: CDR1 SEHNR, CDR2 FQNEAQ (reference sequence). There are 15 residues in the CDR3. V gave up 5 bases and J gave up 2 bases; unmatched junction bases: 7. The CDR3 region is CASSPSHRGQETQYF. CDR3 nucleotide sequence: TGTGCCAGCAGCCCATCCCACAGGGGGCAAGAGACCCAGTACTTC.

The chain employs TRBV4-2 and TRBJ2-3; 8 bases agree with TRBD2. This CDR3 contains 16 residues. The germline V gene encodes CDR1 LGHNA and CDR2 YNFKEQ. V was pared by 0 bases and J by 6 bases, with 8 bases of the junction left unmatched. This CDR3 is CASSQDPAGVVDTQYF. The CDR3 DNA sequence: TGTGCCAGCAGCCAAGACCCAGCGGGGGTTGTGGATACGCAGTATTTT.

This clonotype was counted a few times. The CDR3: CATQMGDTQYF. CDR3 DNA sequence: TGTGCCACTCAGATGGGGGATACGCAGTATTTT. The chain carries TRBV28 and TRBJ2-3; no clear D gene. This CDR3 spans 11 amino acids. V was cut by 10 bases and J by 6 bases, with 11 bases left in between. Germline V gives CDR1 MDHEN, CDR2 SYDVKM.

This clonotype was seen a handful of times. At one of its ends the junction is not consistent with the germline gene, which may arise from a read error. V is TRBV5-1 and J is TRBJ2-3, with a weak D call TRBD1 (6 bases). This CDR3 spans 16 amino acids. Germline lookup yields CDR1 SGHRS and CDR2 YFSETQ. Here the CDR3 DNA reads TGCGCCGGCAGCACGGGGACAAGCCCTAGCACAGATACGCAGTATTTT. Translating it yields CAGSTGTSPSTDTQYF.

This clonotype was counted a few times. The V and J genes are TRBV7-3 and TRBJ2-3; 8 bases align to TRBD2. The CDR3 is made up of 15 amino acids. Trimming took 5 bases from V and 1 from J; bases not matched to a gene: 5. CDR1 and CDR2 from the germline V gene are SGHTA and FQGTGA. The CDR3 nucleotides are TGTGCCAGCAGCACACAGGGACTAGGCACAGATACGCAGTATTTT. Encoded protein: CASSTQGLGTDTQYF.

In this sample, this clonotype turned up a few times. The J gene is TRBJ1-2, the V gene TRBV6-6; D is ambiguous. Germline CDR1 MNHNY, CDR2 SVGAGI (reference sequence). Trimming shortened V by 2 bases and J by 8 bases, and 12 bases separated the two germline ends. This CDR3 comprises 13 residues. The CDR3 spells CASSYSPKYGYTF. CDR3 coding DNA: TGTGCCAGCAGTTACAGCCCTAAATACGGCTACACCTTC.

In regard to this clonotype: A much larger clone differs from this one at a single base, so this may be a read error. This rearrangement joins TRBV20-1 to TRBJ2-5; no definite D call. This CDR3 has 13 residues. The V and J ends lost 1 base and 2 bases respectively, with 8 bases between them. Germline-derived CDR1 and CDR2 are DFQATT and SNEGSKA (reference sequence). The CDR3 reads CSARAKVQETQYF. In nucleotides, the CDR3 is TGCAGTGCTAGAGCTAAGGTACAAGAGACCCAGTACTTC.

In this sample, this clonotype turned up many times. The V and J genes are TRBV27 and TRBJ2-7; 11 bases are a match to TRBD1. Germline lookup yields CDR1 MNHEY and CDR2 SMNVEV (reference sequence). The CDR3 is made up of 17 amino acids. J lost 5 bases, V lost 2 bases, and 11 bases had no gene match. Here the CDR3 DNA reads TGTGCCAGCAGTTTACAGTGGGCGGGACAGGGGGTCGACGAGCAGTACTTC. Translation: CASSLQWAGQGVDEQYF.

Concerning this clonotype: The junction does not match germline at one end; this may be a read error. The chain recombines TRBV7-9 with TRBJ2-3, with D unresolved. The CDR3 is 14 amino acids. Germline CDR1 SEHNR, CDR2 FQNEAQ (reference sequence). The CDR3 bases are TGTGCCGGCAGCTTACGTGCCGGCACAGATACGCAGTATTTT. Its protein is CAGSLRAGTDTQYF.

The V and J genes are TRBV20-1 and TRBJ2-2; 7 nucleotides align to TRBD2. In germline, CDR1 is DFQATT, CDR2 SNEGSKA (reference sequence). J lost 4 bases, V lost 3 bases, and 5 bases had no gene match. CDR3 length equals 14 residues. CDR3 region: CSARSTGGTGELFF. CDR3 DNA sequence: TGCAGTGCTAGGTCGACGGGGGGCACCGGGGAGCTGTTTTTT.

This clonotype was picked up many times. CDR3 residues: CATSDGTGVDGYTF. In nucleotides, the CDR3 is TGTGCCACCAGTGATGGGACAGGGGTGGACGGCTACACCTTC. V and J are TRBV24-1 and TRBJ1-2; 10 bases are shared with TRBD1. Germline loops: CDR1 KGHDR, CDR2 SFDVKD. This CDR3 spans 14 amino acids. With V trimmed by 3 bases and J by 8 bases, 5 bases remained unmatched.

There are many counts of this clonotype. The gene calls are TRBV6-5 and TRBJ2-7; TRBD1 is a possible D gene (6 bases). The CDR3 is 12 residues long. V was clipped by 6 bases and J by 5 bases, with 11 bases between them. The germline gives CDR1 MNHEY, CDR2 SVGAGI. The CDR3 DNA is TGTGCCAGCAGATCTACAGGGAACGAGCAGTACTTC. Translating gives CASRSTGNEQYF.

This clonotype was detected a few times. The V and J genes are TRBV20-1 and TRBJ2-2, with TRBD2 matching over 11 bases. V shed 1 base, J shed 4 bases, and the junction held 8 bases outside the gene matches. The CDR3 extends over 17 amino acids. Looked up from germline, CDR1 is DFQATT and CDR2 is SNEGSKA (reference sequence). The CDR3 region has the DNA TGCAGTGCTAGAGGGCCCACACTAGCGGGAGTCACCGGGGAGCTGTTTTTT. The encoded protein is CSARGPTLAGVTGELFF.

To note about this clonotype: This could be a read error, since a much larger clone is one nucleotide away. The chain is built from TRBV3-1 and TRBJ2-7; 10 nucleotides match TRBD1. J gave up 7 bases and V 4 bases, and 10 bases lay outside the gene matches. Germline V CDR1 and CDR2: LGHDT, YNNKEL (reference sequence). This CDR3 has 15 amino acids. CDR3 bases: TGTGCCAGCAGCCCTCAAACGGGACAGGGGAAAGAGCAGTACTTC. Translating it yields CASSPQTGQGKEQYF.

This clonotype was picked up a small number of times. The J gene is TRBJ2-7, the V gene TRBV20-1; 9 bases match TRBD1. CDR3 length: 14 residues. Germline V gives CDR1 DFQATT, CDR2 SNEGSKA (reference sequence). V was clipped by 2 bases and J by 4 bases; unmatched bases: 6. CDR3 in DNA: TGCAGTGCTAGACGGCGGGACAGGGCTTACGAGCAGTACTTC. Translation gives CSARRRDRAYEQYF.

This clonotype was seen at least ten times. The chain combines TRBV20-1 with TRBJ2-7, with 7 bases identical to TRBD1. Germline V gene sequence: CDR1 DFQATT, CDR2 SNEGSKA (reference sequence). V was pared by 2 bases and J by 1 base, with 2 bases of the junction left unmatched. This CDR3 is built from 13 residues. In DNA form, the CDR3 reads TGCAGTGCTAGAAGGGACAGTTCCTACGAGCAGTACTTC. This encodes CSARRDSSYEQYF.

To note about this clonotype: This could be a read error, since a much larger clone is one nucleotide away. The chain uses TRBV20-1 and TRBJ2-5; a possible D gene is TRBD1 (7 bases). Matching the DNA end better, TRBJ2-7 makes the J call doubtful. CDR1 DFQATT and CDR2 SNEGSKA come from the germline V gene (reference sequence). The CDR3 contains 14 residues. CDR3 residues: CSARARQGGYEQYF. CDR3 bases: TGCAGTGCTAGAGCTCGGCAGGGGGGTTACGAGCAGTACTTC.

The chain employs TRBV28 and TRBJ2-4, with a possible D match to TRBD1 (6 bases). The V end lost 6 bases, the J end lost 1 base, and 10 bases lay between the germline ends. The germline gives CDR1 MDHEN, CDR2 SYDVKM. There are 14 residues in the CDR3. In DNA, the CDR3 is TGTGCCAGCAGACAGGGTACGGCCAAAAACATTCAGTACTTC. Protein sequence: CASRQGTAKNIQYF.